These 20 T cell receptor beta chains share one sample of origin, sequenced in a study of T cell changes during pregnancy in multiple sclerosis. The table came from immunoSEQ multiplex PCR; TCRdb's copy has only in-frame clones and leaves some out. This table has approximately 30,000 clones, 80% to 90% appearing once. Sequenced material: CD8+ T cells from peripheral blood mononuclear cells, taken in the third trimester of pregnancy. The receptors shown here come from a female donor with multiple sclerosis, enrolled in a pregnancy study.

V and J are TRBV27 and TRBJ2-7, with D perhaps matching TRBD1 (5 bases). The CDR3 is made up of 14 amino acids. Trimming left V 3 bases short and J 2 bases short, with 11 bases between. Germline CDR1 is MNHEY and CDR2 is SMNVEV (reference sequence). The CDR3 sequence: CASSFAQGPYEQYF. The CDR3 nucleotides are TGTGCCAGCAGTTTTGCGCAGGGCCCCTACGAGCAGTACTTC.

The rearrangement links TRBV7-9 to TRBJ1-5; D perhaps matches TRBD1 (6 bases). V lost 7 bases and J 7 bases, leaving 20 bases between the germline ends. Looked up from germline, CDR1 is SEHNR and CDR2 is FQNEAQ (reference sequence). This CDR3 has 15 amino acids. Written as DNA, the CDR3 is TGTGCCAGCACCCACCTTACAGGGTCCAGCCAGCCCCAGCATTTT. Translating it yields CASTHLTGSSQPQHF.

The rearrangement links TRBV29-1 to TRBJ2-1; TRBD2 matches 9 bases. This CDR3 comprises 13 residues. Germline V lookup: CDR1 SQVTM, CDR2 ANQGSEA. Germline trimming cut 4 bases from V and 6 bases from J; bases unmatched to any gene: 4. The CDR3 nucleotides are TGCAGCGTTGTTGTAGCGGGAGCCAATGAGCAGTTCTTC. This gives the protein CSVVVAGANEQFF.

The chain joins TRBV4-1 to TRBJ2-7; maybe TRBD1 (5 bases). V lost 0 bases, J lost 1 base, and 10 bases lay in between. This CDR3 has 15 residues. CDR1 MGHRA and CDR2 YSYEKL come from the germline V gene. The CDR3 DNA reads as TGCGCCAGCAGCCAAGATGGAGACAGTTCCTACGAGCAGTACTTC. Protein sequence: CASSQDGDSSYEQYF.

The chain is built from TRBV27 and TRBJ2-1; D is perhaps TRBD2 (5 bases). V was cut by 0 bases and J by 7 bases, with 7 bases left in between. Germline CDR1 is MNHEY and CDR2 is SMNVEV (reference sequence). The CDR3 sequence is 13 residues long. CDR3 sequence: CASSLSPGNEQFF. CDR3 sequence (DNA): TGTGCCAGCAGTTTATCTCCGGGGAATGAGCAGTTCTTC.

In its sample, this clone was seen once. The chain employs TRBV28 and TRBJ2-7; weak D call: TRBD2 (7 bases). The CDR3 is 18 residues long. V was cut by 1 base and J by 2 bases, with 21 bases left in between. The V gene's germline CDR1 is MDHEN and CDR2 SYDVKM. The CDR3 sequence is CASSLLRGGASVTYEQYF. The CDR3 coding sequence is TGTGCCAGCAGTTTATTAAGGGGGGGGGCTAGCGTGACCTACGAGCAGTACTTC.

The count of this clone is one. The chain recombines TRBV19 with TRBJ1-1, with 8 positions matching TRBD1. V lost 6 bases and J lost 4; bases outside the gene matches: 7. The CDR3 is 14 residues long. Germline CDR1 LNHDA, CDR2 SQIVND (reference sequence). The CDR3 nucleotides read TGTGCCAGTAGAGACAGGGGTCGAGTCACTGAAGCTTTCTTT. It translates to CASRDRGRVTEAFF.

This clone was recorded a few times. The chain uses TRBV9 and TRBJ2-1; 15 bases agree with TRBD2. Germline CDR1 is SGDLS and CDR2 is YYNGEE. This CDR3 is 16 amino acids long. Losses at the gene ends were 3 bases for V and 10 bases for J; bases not matched to a gene: 8. The CDR3 sequence: CASSGGLAGGLWEQFF. The CDR3 DNA follows: TGTGCCAGCAGCGGTGGACTAGCGGGGGGGCTGTGGGAGCAGTTCTTC.

The CDR3 spells CATSALGTGGEQFF. The CDR3 bases are TGTGCCACCAGCGCATTAGGGACAGGAGGTGAGCAGTTCTTC. This chain links TRBV15 with TRBJ2-1, with 8 nucleotides matching TRBD1. From germline, CDR1 is LNHNV and CDR2 YYDKDF (reference sequence). Trimming at V came to 5 bases and at J to 9 bases, leaving 9 bases not matched to a gene. This CDR3 comprises 14 residues.

J is TRBJ1-2 and V is TRBV10-3; D not certain. Trimming pared 3 bases from V and 4 bases from J, leaving 6 bases between. The length of the CDR3 is 12 residues. Per germline, CDR1 ENHRY and CDR2 SYGVKD. The CDR3 nucleotides are TGTGCCATCAGTGACGGGTCCTATGGCTACACCTTC. It is translated as CAISDGSYGYTF.

The J gene is TRBJ2-1, the V gene TRBV12-5; D might be TRBD2 (6 bases). V lost 4 bases to trimming and J lost 5 bases, with 12 bases between them. From germline, CDR1 is LGHNT and CDR2 FRNRAP. The CDR3 has 14 amino acids. This CDR3 is CASGSGGTHNEQFF. The CDR3 bases are TGTGCTAGTGGTTCTGGGGGGACCCACAATGAGCAGTTCTTC.

Here the CDR3 reads CASSSTSGSTGELFF. The CDR3 region has the DNA TGCGCCAGCAGCTCTACTAGCGGCAGCACCGGGGAGCTGTTTTTT. This chain connects TRBV5-1 to TRBJ2-2; 8 bases line up with TRBD2. Germline CDR1 and CDR2: SGHRS and YFSETQ. The CDR3 contains 15 residues. The V segment lost 3 bases and the J segment 4 bases; nucleotides outside the gene matches: 5.

The chain couples TRBV19 to TRBJ2-7, with a possible D match to TRBD1 (6 bases). The germline V gene encodes CDR1 LNHDA and CDR2 SQIVND (reference sequence). Trimming left V 3 bases short and J 2 bases short, with 11 bases between. The CDR3 runs 14 residues. The CDR3 DNA is TGTGCCAGTAGTATCACAGGGAATGCCTACGAGCAGTACTTC. Amino acid sequence: CASSITGNAYEQYF.

The V gene is TRBV28, the J gene TRBJ2-3, with 7 nucleotides matching TRBD1. The CDR3 spans 15 residues. V lost 3 bases to trimming and J lost 6 bases; unmatched junction nucleotides: 9. Per germline, CDR1 MDHEN and CDR2 SYDVKM. CDR3 sequence: CASSLDLTGSDTQYF. CDR3 DNA sequence: TGTGCCAGCAGTTTGGACCTGACAGGGTCGGATACGCAGTATTTT.

The chain couples TRBV30 to TRBJ1-1; TRBD1 matches 9 bases. The CDR3 loop spans 13 amino acids. The germline V gene has CDR1 GTSNPN and CDR2 SVGIG (reference sequence). Trimming at V came to 4 bases and at J to 1 base, leaving 1 base not matched to a gene. The CDR3 spells CAWKGQGNTEAFF. Here the CDR3 DNA reads TGTGCCTGGAAGGGACAGGGGAACACTGAAGCTTTCTTT.

The chain has TRBV6-1 and TRBJ1-2; maybe TRBD1 (5 bases). The CDR3 is 16 amino acids. Trimming removed 1 base at V and 6 bases at J, with 18 bases between. Germline V gives CDR1 MNHNS, CDR2 SASEGT. The CDR3 sequence is CASSEGYPDRPHGYTF. CDR3 DNA sequence: TGTGCCAGCAGTGAAGGATACCCAGACAGACCCCATGGCTACACCTTC.

The chain is built from TRBV28 and TRBJ1-1, with 7 bases matching TRBD1. The J segment lost 4 bases and the V segment lost 4 bases, leaving 3 bases of the junction unmatched. The CDR3 covers 13 residues. CDR1 MDHEN and CDR2 SYDVKM come from the germline V gene. CDR3 DNA sequence: TGTGCCAGCAGTTCTCAGGGGGGCACTGAAGCTTTCTTT. Translation: CASSSQGGTEAFF.

The J gene is TRBJ2-5, the V gene TRBV27, with a weak D call TRBD2 (5 bases). Trimming took off 6 bases at V and 4 bases at J, with 12 bases between the two ends. Per the germline V gene, CDR1 is MNHEY and CDR2 is SMNVEV (reference sequence). This CDR3 has 13 residues. The DNA for the CDR3 is TGTGCCAGCAGCTGGGGAGCTGGAGAGACCCAGTACTTC. Protein: CASSWGAGETQYF.

The chain employs TRBV6-6 and TRBJ2-7; D perhaps matches TRBD2 (5 bases). V lost 2 bases, J lost 2 bases, and 7 bases lay in between. Germline-derived CDR1 and CDR2 are MNHNY and SVGAGI (reference sequence). The length of the CDR3 is 13 residues. The CDR3 DNA sequence: TGTGCCAGCAGTTACGCCGGGGCCTACGAGCAGTACTTC. This sequence encodes CASSYAGAYEQYF.

The rearrangement links TRBV9 to TRBJ2-7, with 9 nucleotides matching TRBD2. Germline-derived CDR1 and CDR2 are SGDLS and YYNGEE. Trimming took 4 bases from V and 3 from J; bases not matched to a gene: 8. This CDR3 contains 15 residues. CDR3: CASSKAGGPIYEQYF. The CDR3 DNA reads TGTGCCAGCAGCAAAGCGGGAGGACCGATCTACGAGCAGTACTTC.